This T cell receptor beta chain was recorded in a study of CD8+CD57+ T cells in acquired aplastic anemia. General study points: Sharing between patients and controls was observed for around 30 CD8+ CDR3 sequences.

The TCR beta profiling, which covered VDJ combination and CDR3 sequence, was carried out using genomic DNA as the template. TCRdb called the reads again in MiXCR, with one record for every CDR3 protein. Of about 200,000 distinct CDR3 sequences in the sample, less than 60% were seen once. The germline V gene has CDR1 LGHDT and CDR2 YNNKEL (reference sequence). This CDR3 contains 14 residues. For sequencing, patients were chosen who had shown expansion of CD8+CD57+ cells by flow cytometry. Comment on this clonotype: Antigen unknown. Mismatch with germline at one junction end may stem from a read error.

The sample was sorted CD4+, CD8+, or CD8+CD57+ T cells (not recorded which) from PBMCs. The chain employs TRBV3-1 and TRBJ1-2, with 9 bases aligning to TRBD1. The receptor comes from a human donor with aplastic anemia. CDR3 in DNA: TGTGCCAGCAGCCACTGGACAGGGGTCTATAGCTACACCTTC. Residues: CASSHWTGVYSYTF. The complete variable domain, with remaining parts taken from reference TRBV3-1 and TRBJ1-2, reads DTAVSQTPKYLVTQMGNDKSIKCEQNLGHDTMYWYKQDSKKFLKIMFSYNNKELIINETVPNRFSPKSPDKAHLNLHINSLELGDSAVYFCASSHWTGVYSYTFGSGTRLTVV.